Each of the 21 T cell receptor beta chains below was sequenced from the same sample in a study of blood T cell repertoires in COVID-19. TCRdb's copy holds only in-frame clones and misses some; the assay was immunoSEQ multiplex PCR. The sample consists of a few hundred thousand clones, approximately 86% of them appearing once. Sequencing was done on a sample of PBMCs or T cells enriched from blood (not recorded which). These receptors were obtained from a woman aged 40 to 50 with acute COVID-19.

The chain has TRBV9 and TRBJ2-3, with 9 bases fitting TRBD2. Germline CDR1 reads SGDLS; CDR2 reads YYNGEE. This CDR3 has 16 amino acids. V lost 0 bases to trimming and J lost 1 base; unmatched junction nucleotides: 3. Written as DNA, the CDR3 is TGTGCCAGCAGCGTAGGTGCTAGCGGGGGCACAGATACGCAGTATTTT. It yields the protein CASSVGASGGTDTQYF.

This clone was picked up many times. V usage is TRBV12-3 or TRBV12-4 and J usage is TRBJ2-7; 7 bases line up with TRBD1. CDR3 length: 13 amino acids. The ends lost 6 bases at V and 3 bases at J; junction bases unmatched: 5. CDR3 residues: CASRSRDSYEQYF. Here the CDR3 DNA reads TGTGCCAGCAGATCCCGGGACAGCTACGAGCAGTACTTC.

The chain employs TRBV6-5 and TRBJ1-4; 7 bases agree with TRBD1. The CDR3 loop spans 15 amino acids. V lost 6 bases and J lost 3; bases outside the gene matches: 7. Per germline, CDR1 MNHEY and CDR2 SVGAGI. The CDR3 nucleotides are TGTGCCAGCAGGAGGGACAGCTCGGCTAATGAAAAACTGTTTTTT. This encodes CASRRDSSANEKLFF.

This clone was seen once. V and J are TRBV7-9 and TRBJ2-3; D call uncertain. The CDR3 loop spans 15 amino acids. Trimming cost V 1 base and J 2 bases, with 10 bases left between them. Looked up from germline, CDR1 is SEHNR and CDR2 is FQNEAQ (reference sequence). The CDR3 protein is CASSLGRVLTDTQYF. The DNA of the CDR3 is TGTGCCAGCAGCTTAGGTCGGGTGCTCACAGATACGCAGTATTTT.

This chain joins TRBV5-1 and TRBJ1-4; 9 positions agree with TRBD1. In germline, CDR1 is SGHRS, CDR2 YFSETQ. The trim removed 4 bases at V and 8 bases at J, leaving 15 bases unmatched. The CDR3 totals 17 residues. CDR3 sequence (DNA): TGCGCCAGCAGCCAGACCGGGACAGGGCCGGGGAGGGAAAAACTGTTTTTT. Its protein is CASSQTGTGPGREKLFF.

The V gene is TRBV24-1, the J gene TRBJ2-3; TRBD1 is a possible D gene (6 bases). The germline CDR1 and CDR2 sequences are KGHDR and SFDVKD. The V and J ends lost 9 bases and 1 base respectively, with 16 bases between them. The CDR3 consists of 15 residues. CDR3 sequence reads: CATSTGFGGTDTQYF. The CDR3 DNA follows: TGTGCCACCTCGACAGGATTCGGAGGCACAGATACGCAGTATTTT.

V gene TRBV25-1 combines with J gene TRBJ2-1; TRBD2 aligns across 11 bases. The CDR3 loop spans 16 amino acids. CDR1 is MGHDK and CDR2 is SYGVNS in the germline V gene. Germline trimming cut 3 bases from V and 8 bases from J; bases unmatched to any gene: 9. The CDR3 here is CASSEGKLAGVDEQFF. The CDR3 region has the DNA TGTGCCAGCAGTGAGGGAAAACTAGCGGGAGTCGATGAGCAGTTCTTC. Full variable domain (outside the CDR3, taken from reference TRBV25-1 and TRBJ2-1): EADIYQTPRYLVIGTGKKITLECSQTMGHDKMYWYQQDPGMELHLIHYSYGVNSTEKGDLSSESTVSRIRTEHFPLTLESARPSHTSQYLCASSEGKLAGVDEQFFGPGTRLTVL.

CDR3 coding DNA: TGTGCCAGCAGTAAATCCAGGGACACCGGGGAGCTGTTTTTT. Amino acid sequence: CASSKSRDTGELFF. The chain links TRBV21-1 to TRBJ2-2; the table's D call, TRBD1, has no DNA check behind it. TRBV21-1 is an annotated pseudogene. The CDR3 has 14 amino acids.

The chain uses TRBV3-1 (or the pseudogene TRBV3-2) and TRBJ2-5; D gene unclear. The V and J ends lost 5 bases and 1 base respectively, with 5 bases between them. From germline, CDR1 is LGHDT and CDR2 YNNKEL (reference sequence). This CDR3 is 12 amino acids long. The chain's CDR3 is CASSRLQETQYF. The CDR3 nucleotides are TGTGCCAGCAGCAGACTCCAAGAGACCCAGTACTTC.

This chain joins TRBV9 and TRBJ2-5, with 13 bases lining up with TRBD2. V lost 3 bases to trimming and J lost 8 bases; unmatched junction nucleotides: 7. The CDR3 runs to 15 residues. Germline values: CDR1 SGDLS, CDR2 YYNGEE. This CDR3 reads CASSAQTSGGLTQYF. The CDR3 bases are TGTGCCAGCAGCGCCCAGACTAGCGGGGGGCTCACCCAGTACTTC. Drawing the rest from reference TRBV9 and TRBJ2-5, the complete variable domain is DSGVTQTPKHLITATGQRVTLRCSPRSGDLSVYWYQQSLDQGLQFLIQYYNGEERAKGNILERFSAQQFPDLHSELNLSSLELGDSALYFCASSAQTSGGLTQYFGPGTRLLVL.

This rearrangement joins TRBV2 to TRBJ1-5, with D maybe TRBD1 (5 bases). The V gene's germline CDR1 is SNHLY and CDR2 FYNNEI. Trimming removed 5 bases at V and 6 bases at J, with 17 bases between. This CDR3 is built from 15 residues. In nucleotides, the CDR3 is TGTGCCAGCAGTCGGGGACTGGCCGGGGGTCAGCCCCAGCATTTT. This codes for CASSRGLAGGQPQHF.

This clone is a singleton in its sample. The rearrangement uses TRBV7-2 and TRBJ2-2, with 8 bases lining up with TRBD1. The trim removed 6 bases at V and 4 bases at J, leaving 10 bases unmatched. Germline lookup yields CDR1 SGHTA and CDR2 FQGNSA. The CDR3 extends over 16 amino acids. The CDR3 coding sequence is TGTGCCAGCAGTTGGACAGGGATGGAGTCCACCGGGGAGCTGTTTTTT. Its protein product is CASSWTGMESTGELFF. The full variable domain, rest sourced from reference TRBV7-2 and TRBJ2-2, is GAGVSQSPSNKVTEKGKDVELRCDPISGHTALYWYRQSLGQGLEFLIYFQGNSAPDKSGLPSDRFSAERTGGSVSTLTIQRTQQEDSAVYLCASSWTGMESTGELFFGEGSRLTVL.

The chain has TRBV14 and TRBJ1-3; unclear D gene. Trimming pared 0 bases from V and 0 bases from J, leaving 12 bases between. Germline values: CDR1 SGHDN, CDR2 FVKESK. The CDR3 consists of 17 residues. The CDR3 DNA follows: TGTGCCAGCAGCCAAGATCTCACCCGACTCTCTGGAAACACCATATATTTT. Its protein is CASSQDLTRLSGNTIYF.

This chain links TRBV18 with TRBJ2-7; 9 positions agree with TRBD1. The J segment lost 3 bases and the V segment lost 4 bases, leaving 4 bases of the junction unmatched. CDR3 length: 14 amino acids. CDR1 and CDR2 from the germline V gene are KGHSH and LQKENI. CDR3 nucleotides: TGTGCCAGCTCACAAGGGACAGGGAACTACGAGCAGTACTTC. Its protein product is CASSQGTGNYEQYF.

With respect to this clone: Relative to the germline gene, one junction end is altered; a read error may explain this. The genes are TRBV7-9 and TRBJ1-2; 7 bases are shared with TRBD1. Germline CDR1 is SEHNR and CDR2 is FQNEAQ (reference sequence). This CDR3 is 15 amino acids long. As DNA, the CDR3 is TGTGCCAGCAGTTTAGAGACAGGGTGGAACTATGGCTACACCTTC. This codes for CASSLETGWNYGYTF.

Written as DNA, the CDR3 is TGTGCCAGCAGACGGGACTCCTCCTACAATGAGCAGTTCTTC. Protein product: CASRRDSSYNEQFF. The chain employs TRBV11-1 and TRBJ2-1; D perhaps matches TRBD2 (6 bases). V dropped 6 bases and J dropped 0 bases, with 9 bases sitting between them. Germline values: CDR1 SGHAT, CDR2 FQDESV (reference sequence). This CDR3 has 14 residues.

The chain is built from TRBV6-5 and TRBJ1-1; possible D gene TRBD1, 5 bases. V dropped 6 bases and J dropped 4 bases, with 9 bases sitting between them. The germline V gene has CDR1 MNHEY and CDR2 SVGAGI. CDR3 length equals 12 residues. This chain's CDR3 is CASRGATTEAFF. DNA for the CDR3: TGTGCCAGCAGAGGGGCGACCACTGAAGCTTTCTTT.

This clone was recorded a few times. The chain carries TRBV29-1 and TRBJ1-5; D might be TRBD1 (5 bases). Germline values: CDR1 SQVTM, CDR2 ANQGSEA. This CDR3 region has 14 residues. Trimming removed 5 bases at V and 7 bases at J, with 18 bases between. The CDR3 here is CSVQLWGKEQPQHF. CDR3 sequence (DNA): TGCAGCGTTCAACTGTGGGGCAAGGAACAGCCCCAGCATTTT.

This chain connects TRBV5-4 to TRBJ2-2, with D maybe TRBD2 (6 bases). CDR3 length equals 16 residues. Germline-derived CDR1 and CDR2 are SGHNT and YYREEE (reference sequence). Trimming shortened V by 2 bases and J by 1 base, and 12 bases separated the two germline ends. CDR3 bases: TGTGCCAGCAGCTTCACCGGGACTTTGAACACCGGGGAGCTGTTTTTT. Translation gives CASSFTGTLNTGELFF.

The chain is built from TRBV6-5 and TRBJ1-1, with 8 bases that match TRBD1. Germline values: CDR1 MNHEY, CDR2 SVGAGI. The J segment lost 2 bases and the V segment lost 4 bases, leaving 9 bases of the junction unmatched. The CDR3 consists of 16 residues. CDR3 sequence (DNA): TGTGCCAGCAGTTTTGGGACAGGTGGGGTTAACACTGAAGCTTTCTTT. Its translation: CASSFGTGGVNTEAFF.

This sequence joins TRBV5-5 and TRBJ1-1; TRBD1 aligns across 7 bases. The CDR3 spans 14 residues. Germline values: CDR1 SGHKS, CDR2 YYEKEE (reference sequence). The J segment lost 3 bases and the V segment lost 2 bases, leaving 4 bases of the junction unmatched. Here the CDR3 DNA reads TGTGCCAGCAGCTTATACAGGGGAGACACTGAAGCTTTCTTT. Translation: CASSLYRGDTEAFF.